Here is one T cell receptor beta chain with its context. The CDR3 is made up of 17 amino acids. V was clipped by 0 bases and J by 4 bases; unmatched bases: 10. The germline gives CDR1 SGHVS, CDR2 FQNEAQ. Clones were read by immunoSEQ multiplex PCR, and TCRdb kept only the in-frame ones, dropping some. The data show around 430,000 clones, more than 75% seen once. This sample was taken from a study of blood T cell repertoires in COVID-19. Those enrolled, adults aged roughly 18 to 95 years, came from around 25 US areas. Either two negative PCRs, clearance, or symptom resolution qualified Cohort 3 donors as recovered.

The chain recombines TRBV7-8 with TRBJ1-2; TRBD1 matches at 8 bases. This TCR came from a woman aged 45-65 years who had recovered from COVID-19. Sequenced input: PBMCs or T cells enriched from blood (not recorded which). The CDR3 bases are TGTGCCAGCAGCTTAGCCAGGGGGCGAGGAAGCCGCTATGGCTACACCTTC. Translating gives CASSLARGRGSRYGYTF.